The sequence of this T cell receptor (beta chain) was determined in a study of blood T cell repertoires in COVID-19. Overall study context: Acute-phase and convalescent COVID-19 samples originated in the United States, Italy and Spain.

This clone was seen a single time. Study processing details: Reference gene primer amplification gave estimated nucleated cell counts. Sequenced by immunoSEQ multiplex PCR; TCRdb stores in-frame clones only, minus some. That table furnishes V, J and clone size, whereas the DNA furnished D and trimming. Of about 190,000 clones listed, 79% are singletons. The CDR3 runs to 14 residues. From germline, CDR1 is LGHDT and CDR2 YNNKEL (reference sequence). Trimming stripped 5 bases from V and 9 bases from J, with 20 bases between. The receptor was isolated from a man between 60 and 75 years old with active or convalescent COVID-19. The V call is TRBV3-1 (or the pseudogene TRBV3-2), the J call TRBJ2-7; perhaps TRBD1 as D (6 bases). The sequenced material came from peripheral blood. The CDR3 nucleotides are TGTGCCAGCAGCGCCGGGACAAGGGTGGGTAGGCAGTACTTC. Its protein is CASSAGTRVGRQYF.